This is a list of T cell receptor beta chains from one sample in a study of cytomegalovirus exposure and HLA in healthy donors. Clones were read by immunoSEQ multiplex PCR, and TCRdb kept only the in-frame ones, dropping some. The table has roughly 65,000 clones, around 80% seen once. The sample comprised PBMCs. The source is a woman aged 25 to 39 in good health and CMV-seronegative. CDR3s leave out the opening cysteine and the closing phenylalanine or tryptophan. The listing skips clone size in some rows; elsewhere it reads once, few, many or a size class.

V gene	CDR3 length	clone size	J gene	CDR3 protein
TRBV18	13	-	TRBJ1-5	ASSPGGATNQPQH
TRBV5-1	16	-	TRBJ1-6	ASSLGKEDRVKNSPLH
TRBV2	15	few	TRBJ2-3	ASSGSGGWPFTDTQY
TRBV6-5	13	few	TRBJ1-6	ASSYSSTGFSPLH
TRBV25-1	10	-	TRBJ2-1	ASSSPNNEQF
TRBV4-1	15	-	TRBJ1-2	ASSQARTATGYYGYT
TRBV30	11	-	TRBJ1-2	AWSITDSYGYT
TRBV6-1	9	-	TRBJ1-1	ASFHNTEAF
TRBV7-2	11	-	TRBJ2-5	ASSLGQKETQY
TRBV2	13	-	TRBJ2-4	ASDSAGAPKNIQY
TRBV2	15	-	TRBJ2-1	ASSRTSGGISYNEQF
TRBV5-1	14	-	TRBJ1-3	ASADRELNSGNTIY
TRBV7-9	14	once	TRBJ2-1	ASSLGFGAGADEQF
TRBV28	10	-	TRBJ1-2	ASSLPTVGYT
TRBV5-6	10	-	TRBJ2-7	ASSSQGYEQY
TRBV5-1	10	-	TRBJ2-5	ASSRQGETQY
TRBV5-1	11	-	TRBJ2-2	ASSPPVGGELF
TRBV5-4	17	-	TRBJ1-2	ASRSPEWAGLPSGGGYT
TRBV7-3	14	-	TRBJ2-1	ASSLMTGSSYNEQF
TRBV4-1	13	-	TRBJ1-1	ASSQVGRGNTEAF
TRBV6-5	11	-	TRBJ1-2	ASRPPQNYGYT
TRBV27	12	-	TRBJ1-2	ASSLGQGNYGYT
TRBV15	13	-	TRBJ2-7	ATSTDGTVSYEQY
TRBV6-5	13	-	TRBJ1-1	ASSYSYGVNTEAF
TRBV7-3	17	once	TRBJ2-3	ASSEGPAGGPLGTDTQY
TRBV2	14	-	TRBJ1-5	ASMPPGQGYNQPQH
TRBV29-1	9	-	TRBJ2-7	SVAEFYEQY
TRBV9	13	many	TRBJ2-7	ASSVGSRVVYEQY
TRBV25-1	12	-	TRBJ1-5	ASSDGAANGPQH
TRBV18	18	-	TRBJ2-7	ASSPLGPRGAWGLSYEQY
TRBV29-1	10	few	TRBJ1-1	SVEYSGTEAF
TRBV30	12	-	TRBJ1-5	AWSMGQGWQPQH
TRBV10-2	12	-	TRBJ1-1	ASYLGQRGAQAF
TRBV2	10	many	TRBJ2-1	ASSSDLNEQF
TRBV2	10	-	TRBJ2-5	ASSGGGKTQY
TRBV30	12	-	TRBJ2-2	ASAGGTNTGELF
TRBV5-1	12	-	TRBJ1-2	ASSADGGAYGYT
TRBV7-8	13	few	TRBJ1-6	ASSSSSGGTSPLH
TRBV30	9	-	TRBJ2-7	AYGTAYEQY
TRBV19	13	-	TRBJ1-6	ASSPSRTGFSPLH
TRBV7-7	12	once	TRBJ2-1	ASSLDRSGGEQF
TRBV30	16	-	TRBJ2-5	AWRGGGPSGRARETQY
TRBV19	12	-	TRBJ1-5	ASGLGQHNQPQH
TRBV4-1	15	-	TRBJ2-3	ASSQVPGLRDTDTQY
TRBV10-2	13	-	TRBJ2-2	ASSAGVGVAGELF
TRBV30	14	-	TRBJ2-1	AWSALGTGTYNEQF
TRBV6-4	14	-	TRBJ2-1	ASSHDGTSGSNEQF
TRBV4-1	13	-	TRBJ2-7	ASSQVRTDTYEQY
TRBV6-1	12	-	TRBJ1-4	ASSQTVANEKLF
TRBV7-8	15	-	TRBJ2-1	ASSSGSWRGDYNEQF
TRBV28	9	-	TRBJ1-2	ASGLNYGYT
TRBV9	11	-	TRBJ2-1	ASSDTGYNEQF
TRBV4-1	13	-	TRBJ1-1	ASSQRSVDYTEAF
TRBV27	12	-	TRBJ1-2	ASRTPRDSWGYT